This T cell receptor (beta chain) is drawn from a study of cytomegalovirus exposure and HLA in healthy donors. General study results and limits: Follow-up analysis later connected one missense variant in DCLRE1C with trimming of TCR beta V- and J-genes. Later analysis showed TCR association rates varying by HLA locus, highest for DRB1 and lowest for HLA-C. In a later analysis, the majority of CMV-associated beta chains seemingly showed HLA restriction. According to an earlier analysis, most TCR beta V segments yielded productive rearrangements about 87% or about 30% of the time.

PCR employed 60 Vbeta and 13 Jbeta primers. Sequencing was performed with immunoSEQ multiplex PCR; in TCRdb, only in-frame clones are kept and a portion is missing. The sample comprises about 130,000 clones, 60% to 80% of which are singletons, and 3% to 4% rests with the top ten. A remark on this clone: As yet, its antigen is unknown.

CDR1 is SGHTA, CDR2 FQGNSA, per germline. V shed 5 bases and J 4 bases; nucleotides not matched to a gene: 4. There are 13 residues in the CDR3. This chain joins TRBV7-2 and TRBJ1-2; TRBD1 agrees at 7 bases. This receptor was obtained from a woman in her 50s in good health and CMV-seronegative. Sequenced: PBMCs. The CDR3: CASSEQGSYGYTF. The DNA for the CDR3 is TGTGCCAGCAGCGAACAGGGGAGCTATGGCTACACCTTC. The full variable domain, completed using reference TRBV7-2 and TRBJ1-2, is GAGVSQSPSNKVTEKGKDVELRCDPISGHTALYWYRQSLGQGLEFLIYFQGNSAPDKSGLPSDRFSAERTGGSVSTLTIQRTQQEDSAVYLCASSEQGSYGYTFGSGTRLTVV.